This T cell receptor beta chain was retrieved from a study of T cells after yellow fever vaccination. Study-level background: For low cell numbers, libraries were made with SMART-Seq v4 Ultra Low Input. Study-wide results and caveats: Relatively few clonotypes were ones that appeared in both CD4 and CD8 compartments.

At least ten counts were recorded for this clonotype. The antigen is unknown. Template switching by 5'RACE produced TCR cDNA, adding a universal primer site and UMIs. TCRdb re-analysed the 5' RACE reads in MiXCR, keeping a single row per CDR3 protein. The sample holds 200,000 to 300,000 distinct CDR3 sequences, roughly 4% seen once. Source: PBMCs, taken 15 days after the yellow fever booster vaccination. The TCR sequence derives from a man between 18 and 29 years old who received the YFV17D yellow fever vaccine.

CDR3: CATRGPTTSTDTQYF. The CDR3 DNA reads as TGTGCCACCCGGGGACCGACAACTAGCACAGATACGCAGTATTTT. The chain links TRBV7-9 to TRBJ2-3; the D gene could be TRBD1 or TRBD2 (5 bases each). The CDR3 loop spans 15 amino acids. V lost 10 bases, J lost 0 bases, and 17 bases lay in between. The germline V gene encodes CDR1 SEHNR and CDR2 FQNEAQ (reference sequence).